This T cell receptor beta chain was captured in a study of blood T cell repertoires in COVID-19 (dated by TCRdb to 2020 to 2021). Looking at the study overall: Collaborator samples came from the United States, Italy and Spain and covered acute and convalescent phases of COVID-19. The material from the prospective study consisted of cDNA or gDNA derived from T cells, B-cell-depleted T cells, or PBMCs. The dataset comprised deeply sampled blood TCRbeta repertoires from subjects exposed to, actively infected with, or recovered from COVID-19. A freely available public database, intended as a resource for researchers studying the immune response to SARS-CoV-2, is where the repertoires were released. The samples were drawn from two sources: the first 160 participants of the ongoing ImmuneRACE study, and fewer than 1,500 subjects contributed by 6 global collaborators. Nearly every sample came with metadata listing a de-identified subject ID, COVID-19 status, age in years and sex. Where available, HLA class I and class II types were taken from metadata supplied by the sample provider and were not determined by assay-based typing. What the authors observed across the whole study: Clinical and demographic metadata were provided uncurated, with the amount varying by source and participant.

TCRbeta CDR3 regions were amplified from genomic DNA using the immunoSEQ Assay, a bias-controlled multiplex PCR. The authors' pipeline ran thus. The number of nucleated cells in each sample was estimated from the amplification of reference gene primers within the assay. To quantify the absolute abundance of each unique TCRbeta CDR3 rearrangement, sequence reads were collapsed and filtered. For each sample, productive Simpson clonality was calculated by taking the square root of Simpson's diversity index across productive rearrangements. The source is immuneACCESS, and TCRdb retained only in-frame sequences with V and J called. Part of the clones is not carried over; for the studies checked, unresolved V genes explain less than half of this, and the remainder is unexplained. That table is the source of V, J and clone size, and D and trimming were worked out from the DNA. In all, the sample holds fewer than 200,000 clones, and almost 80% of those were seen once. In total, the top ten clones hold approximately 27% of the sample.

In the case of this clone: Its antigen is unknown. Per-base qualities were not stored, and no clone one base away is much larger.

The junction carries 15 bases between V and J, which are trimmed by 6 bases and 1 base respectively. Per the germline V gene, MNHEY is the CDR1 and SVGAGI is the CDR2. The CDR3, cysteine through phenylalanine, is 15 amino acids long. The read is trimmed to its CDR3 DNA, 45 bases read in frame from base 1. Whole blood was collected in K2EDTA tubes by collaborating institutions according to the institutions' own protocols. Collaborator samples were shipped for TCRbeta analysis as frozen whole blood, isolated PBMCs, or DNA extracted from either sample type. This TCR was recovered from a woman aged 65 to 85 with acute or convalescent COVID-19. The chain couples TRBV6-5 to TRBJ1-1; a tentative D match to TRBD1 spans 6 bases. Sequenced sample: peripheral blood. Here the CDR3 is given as CASRPYPRGNTEAFF. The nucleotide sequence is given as TGTGCCAGCAGGCCCTACCCCAGGGGGAACACTGAAGCTTTCTTT.